The clone carrying this T cell receptor (beta chain) was counted ten times or more. Its antigen remains unidentified. This sample stems from a study of early T cells in non-severe SARS-CoV-2 infection. Study-level background: The input, bulk RNA from unsorted whole blood, was sequenced, and chains were unpaired.

Study-level results: Database matching using VDJdb favored anti-spike CD8 responses, with private and CD4 specificities left missing.

The CDR3 sequence is 15 residues long. Trimming left V 6 bases short and J 2 bases short, with 17 bases between. Germline values: CDR1 SQVTM, CDR2 ANQGSEA. Tagging with unique molecular identifiers was applied to individual cDNA molecules. One entry per CDR3 protein, called by TCRdb with MiXCR from the 5' RACE reads. The sample has 40,000 to 45,000 distinct CDR3 sequences; roughly a tenth are singletons. This sequence originates from an adult who was a healthcare worker with PCR-confirmed SARS-CoV-2 infection or an uninfected control (not recorded which). The chain joins TRBV29-1 to TRBJ1-5; D unclear. Sequenced input: whole blood. The CDR3 coding sequence is TGCAGCGTCTCGGACGGGTTTATTGGCAATCAGCCCCAGCATTTT. This encodes CSVSDGFIGNQPQHF.